This TCR beta chain was recovered during a study of cytomegalovirus exposure and HLA in healthy donors. Regarding this clone: The antigen is unknown.

The CDR3 loop spans 16 amino acids. Trimming at V came to 2 bases and at J to 0 bases, leaving 7 bases not matched to a gene. The V gene's germline CDR1 is MDHEN and CDR2 SYDVKM. Whole-study findings and limits: The study assumed roughly uniform donor sequencing depth for presence/absence analyses. Further analysis was carried out later, and it showed several of the most significant clusters appearing linked to common viral pathogens. It was 150 to 200 TCR beta chains that were listed as cytomegalovirus-associated.

Both 60 Vbeta primers and 13 Jbeta primers went into the PCR. Produced via immunoSEQ multiplex PCR; TCRdb's table is partial and in-frame only. The sample carries some 180,000 clones, roughly 85% recorded once. Those who donated were healthy bone marrow donors. The specimen sequenced was PBMCs. The source is a woman aged 45 to 65 in good health and CMV-seronegative. The chain is built from TRBV28 and TRBJ2-7; 7 bases line up with TRBD2. The CDR3 DNA is TGTGCCAGCAGTTTAACGGGGGGTGACCTCTCCTACGAGCAGTACTTC. It codes for CASSLTGGDLSYEQYF.